This entry lists 32 T cell receptor beta chains sequenced from one sample in a study of T cell responses to AZD1222 COVID-19 vaccine. Here immunoSEQ multiplex PCR was the method, and the copy in TCRdb shows in-frame clones only, minus some. The sample shows 180,000 or so clones, about nine tenths of them seen only once. Sequenced material: peripheral blood, taken 28 days after the second AZD1222 dose. The receptors stem from an adult who received the AZD1222 COVID-19 vaccine.

The V gene is TRBV11-2, the J gene TRBJ2-1, with 10 bases identical to TRBD2. The V segment lost 7 bases and the J segment 2 bases; nucleotides outside the gene matches: 8. Germline assignment: CDR1 SGHAT and CDR2 FQNNGV. CDR3 size: 16 residues. CDR3 loop: CASIRALAGAYNEQFF. Here the CDR3 DNA reads TGTGCCAGCATCCGTGCTCTAGCGGGAGCCTACAATGAGCAGTTCTTC.

This sequence joins TRBV9 and TRBJ2-2; 12 positions match TRBD2. J gave up 8 bases and V 0 bases, and 5 bases lay outside the gene matches. Germline V gene lookup returns CDR1 SGDLS and CDR2 YYNGEE. CDR3 length: 16 residues. The CDR3 loop reads CASSVVASGRAGELFF. DNA of the CDR3: TGTGCCAGCAGCGTAGTGGCTAGCGGGAGGGCGGGGGAGCTGTTTTTT.

The J gene is TRBJ1-5, the V gene TRBV6-1; D is unclear. Germline V gene lookup returns CDR1 MNHNS and CDR2 SASEGT. The CDR3 runs to 16 residues. V lost 4 bases and J 0 bases, leaving 13 bases between the germline ends. The CDR3 protein is CASSVISSVSNQPQHF. For the CDR3, the DNA is TGTGCCAGCAGTGTAATTAGTTCGGTTAGCAATCAGCCCCAGCATTTT.

This chain uses TRBV7-9 with TRBJ2-5; D may be TRBD1 (7 bases). CDR3 length: 13 residues. V was cut by 4 bases and J by 5 bases, with 11 bases left in between. CDR1 SEHNR and CDR2 FQNEAQ come from the germline V gene (reference sequence). The CDR3 sequence is CASSSQGTETQYF. As DNA, the CDR3 is TGTGCCAGCAGCTCACAGGGGACTGAGACCCAGTACTTC.

The V gene is TRBV5-1, the J gene TRBJ2-7; weak D call: TRBD2 (6 bases). Trimming left V 4 bases short and J 7 bases short, with 18 bases between. Looked up from germline, CDR1 is SGHRS and CDR2 is YFSETQ. There are 14 residues in the CDR3. DNA of the CDR3: TGCGCCAGCAGCCCTTTAGGAGGGGCCCGGGAGCAGTACTTC. Protein: CASSPLGGAREQYF.

This clone showed up just once. The J gene is TRBJ1-2, the V gene TRBV6-5; TRBD1 matches 8 bases. J lost 5 bases, V lost 6 bases, and 11 bases had no gene match. The CDR3 has 15 residues. Germline CDR1 MNHEY, CDR2 SVGAGI. The CDR3 DNA is TGTGCCAGCAGATTTCCTCAGGGGGCGTGGTATGGCTACACCTTC. Translating gives CASRFPQGAWYGYTF.

The rearrangement uses TRBV30 and TRBJ1-6; maybe TRBD1 (6 bases). Germline assignment: CDR1 GTSNPN and CDR2 SVGIG (reference sequence). CDR3 length equals 15 residues. The V end was cut by 3 bases, the J end by 10 bases, with 19 bases between. CDR3 amino acids: CAWRPKQGNRSPLHF. The CDR3 DNA is TGTGCCTGGAGACCGAAACAGGGAAACCGGTCACCCCTCCACTTT. The full variable domain, rest sourced from reference TRBV30 and TRBJ1-6, is SQTIHQWPATLVQPVGSPLSLECTVEGTSNPNLYWYRQAAGRGLQLLFYSVGIGQISSEVPQNLSASRPQDRQFILSSKKLLLSDSGFYLCAWRPKQGNRSPLHFGNGTRLTVT.

A remark on this clone: One end of the junction fails to match germline, which may point to a read error. V gene TRBV7-7 combines with J gene TRBJ2-2; 9 nucleotides agree with TRBD1. The CDR3 covers 15 residues. CDR1 is SSHAT and CDR2 is FNYEAQ in the germline V gene (reference sequence). CDR3 residues: CASSLGTGLDGELFF. As DNA, the CDR3 is TGTGCTAGCAGCTTAGGGACAGGGTTAGACGGGGAGCTGTTTTTT.

This clone was observed once. This chain connects TRBV28 to TRBJ1-1, with TRBD1 as a possible D gene (6 bases). With 3 bases removed from V and 1 base from J, the gap between germline ends came to 18 bases. The CDR3 sequence is 17 residues long. Germline CDR1 MDHEN, CDR2 SYDVKM. This CDR3 reads CASSFQGTGITNTEAFF. DNA for the CDR3: TGTGCCAGCAGTTTTCAGGGAACAGGGATAACGAACACTGAAGCTTTCTTT.

The V call is TRBV5-1, the J call TRBJ2-7; D perhaps matches TRBD1 (5 bases). This CDR3 has 16 amino acids. The germline CDR1 and CDR2 sequences are SGHRS and YFSETQ. V was shortened by 3 bases and J by 1 base, with 17 bases between the two germline ends. The DNA for the CDR3 is TGCGCCAGCAGCTCGCAGGGCTCCGGCTGGTCCTACGAGCAGTACTTC. This gives the protein CASSSQGSGWSYEQYF.

The rearrangement uses TRBV7-9 and TRBJ1-5; D is ambiguous. CDR1 and CDR2 from the germline V gene are SEHNR and FQNEAQ (reference sequence). The V end was cut by 5 bases, the J end by 6 bases, with 8 bases between. The CDR3 runs to 12 residues. The CDR3 bases are TGTGCCAGCAGCCTTAGAGGTCAGCCCCAGCATTTT. Its protein product is CASSLRGQPQHF.

This chain uses TRBV9 with TRBJ1-5; D call uncertain. The CDR3 runs to 15 residues. Germline CDR1 and CDR2: SGDLS and YYNGEE. Trimming took off 4 bases at V and 1 base at J, with 12 bases between the two ends. The CDR3 DNA follows: TGTGCCAGCAGCCCCCGACCGGGGAGCAATCAGCCCCAGCATTTT. Residues: CASSPRPGSNQPQHF.

The chain employs TRBV7-2 and TRBJ2-2; weak D call: TRBD1 (5 bases). The germline V and J ends were trimmed by 1 base and 7 bases, with 13 bases remaining between them. Germline V gene lookup returns CDR1 SGHTA and CDR2 FQGNSA. The CDR3 covers 15 residues. The CDR3 is CASSLGIVTGGELFF. The CDR3 nucleotides read TGTGCCAGCAGCTTAGGAATAGTTACAGGCGGGGAGCTGTTTTTT.

V usage is TRBV2 and J usage is TRBJ2-7; TRBD1 or TRBD2 may be the D gene (5 bases each). The V gene's germline CDR1 is SNHLY and CDR2 FYNNEI. V lost 8 bases and J 4 bases, leaving 9 bases between the germline ends. The CDR3 is 11 residues long. The CDR3 loop reads CASGEGYEQYF. CDR3 DNA sequence: TGTGCCAGCGGAGAGGGGTACGAGCAGTACTTC.

The chain employs TRBV29-1 and TRBJ2-3; 9 bases match TRBD1. Losses at the gene ends were 7 bases for V and 3 bases for J; bases not matched to a gene: 5. The germline V gene has CDR1 SQVTM and CDR2 ANQGSEA. The CDR3 consists of 13 residues. Written as DNA, the CDR3 is TGCAGCGGGGGGGACAGGGTGACAGATACGCAGTATTTT. This translates into CSGGDRVTDTQYF.

This clone was counted between two and nine times. This chain connects TRBV6-6 to TRBJ1-1; 11 bases fit TRBD1. The germline V gene encodes CDR1 MNHNY and CDR2 SVGAGI (reference sequence). V was clipped by 0 bases and J by 4 bases; unmatched bases: 1. The CDR3 covers 15 residues. The CDR3 region has the DNA TGTGCCAGCAGTTACTCCGGGACAGGGGGCACTGAAGCTTTCTTT. Protein: CASSYSGTGGTEAFF.

The chain combines TRBV7-9 with TRBJ2-3; tentative D call: TRBD2 (5 bases). Deletions cut 1 base from V and 3 bases from J, with 17 bases between. Germline CDR1 SEHNR, CDR2 FQNEAQ (reference sequence). This CDR3 spans 17 amino acids. CDR3 sequence: CASSLGVAGGRTDTQYF. The CDR3, as DNA: TGTGCCAGCAGCTTAGGAGTGGCGGGCGGTCGAACAGATACGCAGTATTTT.

The chain has TRBV19 and TRBJ1-6; possible D gene TRBD1, 5 bases. CDR3 length: 15 amino acids. V was shortened by 6 bases and J by 0 bases, with 9 bases between the two germline ends. CDR1 is LNHDA, CDR2 SQIVND, per germline (reference sequence). CDR3 in amino acids: CASRGGDSYNSPLHF. The CDR3 DNA is TGTGCCAGTAGGGGAGGGGACTCCTATAATTCACCCCTCCACTTT.

This chain uses TRBV28 with TRBJ1-5; tentatively, D is TRBD1 (6 bases). The ends were cut back, 6 bases at V and 0 bases at J, with 15 bases in the middle. CDR1 and CDR2 from the germline V gene are MDHEN and SYDVKM. The CDR3 runs to 16 residues. The CDR3 sequence is CASSVGQTGSNQPQHF. For the CDR3, the DNA is TGTGCCAGCAGCGTCGGACAGACGGGTAGCAATCAGCCCCAGCATTTT. The full variable domain, in which reference TRBV28 and TRBJ1-5 provide the parts outside the CDR3, is DVKVTQSSRYLVKRTGEKVFLECVQDMDHENMFWYRQDPGLGLRLIYFSYDVKMKEKGDIPEGYSVSREKKERFSLILESASTNQTSMYLCASSVGQTGSNQPQHFGDGTRLSIL.

The chain joins TRBV6-5 to TRBJ1-4, with 8 bases identical to TRBD1. V was pared by 6 bases and J by 3 bases, with 3 bases of the junction left unmatched. This CDR3 region has 14 residues. Germline loops: CDR1 MNHEY, CDR2 SVGAGI. CDR3: CASRMTGANEKLFF. The CDR3 coding sequence is TGTGCCAGCAGAATGACAGGGGCTAATGAAAAACTGTTTTTT.

The chain couples TRBV7-9 to TRBJ1-5; D remains unclear. The CDR3 extends over 13 amino acids. In germline, CDR1 is SEHNR, CDR2 FQNEAQ (reference sequence). Trimming stripped 1 base from V and 4 bases from J, with 5 bases between. The CDR3 DNA reads TGTGCCAGCAGCTTAGGGCCTAATCAGCCCCAGCATTTT. It encodes CASSLGPNQPQHF.

The V call is TRBV6-5, the J call TRBJ1-6; tentative D call: TRBD1 (5 bases). The CDR3 runs to 14 residues. CDR1 is MNHEY and CDR2 is SVGAGI in the germline V gene. V was cut by 2 bases and J by 11 bases, with 13 bases left in between. For the CDR3, the DNA is TGTGCCAGCAGTTACCGTCGAGGGGCTACACCCCTCCACTTT. This codes for CASSYRRGATPLHF.

The chain joins TRBV18 to TRBJ1-1; possibly TRBD1 for D (5 bases). The CDR3 is 13 amino acids. Germline V gives CDR1 KGHSH, CDR2 LQKENI. Trimming shortened V by 3 bases and J by 4 bases, and 9 bases separated the two germline ends. CDR3 region: CASSPTGLTEAFF. Written as DNA, the CDR3 is TGTGCCAGCTCACCCACAGGACTCACTGAAGCTTTCTTT.

The genes are TRBV9 and TRBJ1-3; D perhaps matches TRBD1 (5 bases). Looked up from germline, CDR1 is SGDLS and CDR2 is YYNGEE. The CDR3 consists of 16 residues. The V and J ends lost 4 bases and 0 bases respectively, with 14 bases between them. The CDR3 reads CASSLTGSVSGNTIYF. CDR3 DNA sequence: TGTGCCAGCAGCTTAACAGGTTCTGTCTCTGGAAACACCATATATTTT.

The chain couples TRBV5-5 to TRBJ1-2; D is unclear. Germline V CDR1 and CDR2: SGHKS, YYEKEE (reference sequence). The CDR3 is made up of 11 amino acids. V lost 3 bases to trimming and J lost 7 bases, with 7 bases between them. The CDR3 coding sequence is TGTGCCAGCAGCTCCCACTTTGGCTACACCTTC. Residues: CASSSHFGYTF.

The gene calls are TRBV6-5 and TRBJ2-1; D is possibly TRBD2 (6 bases). The length of the CDR3 is 14 residues. Trimming pared 2 bases from V and 10 bases from J, leaving 15 bases between. Germline V gives CDR1 MNHEY, CDR2 SVGAGI. The CDR3 loop reads CASSYLWRGREQFF. The CDR3 DNA reads as TGTGCCAGCAGTTACCTCTGGCGGGGCAGGGAGCAGTTCTTC.

This clone was detected only a few times. This chain uses TRBV18 with TRBJ2-3; 7 positions agree with TRBD1. There are 15 residues in the CDR3. With 10 bases clipped from V and 0 bases from J, the junction kept 10 bases outside the gene matches. CDR1 is KGHSH and CDR2 is LQKENI in the germline V gene. This chain's CDR3 is CATNAGGRSTDTQYF. The CDR3, as DNA: TGTGCCACCAATGCAGGGGGACGGAGCACAGATACGCAGTATTTT.

This rearrangement joins TRBV5-4 to TRBJ1-2, with 10 bases lining up with TRBD1. CDR3 length equals 13 residues. The junction had 7 bases not matched to a gene; V was cut back by 7 bases and J by 7 bases. Looked up from germline, CDR1 is SGHNT and CDR2 is YYREEE (reference sequence). Written as DNA, the CDR3 is TGTGCCAGCCGGACAGGGGGGGATATTGGCTACACCTTC. This codes for CASRTGGDIGYTF.

This clone appeared once. This chain uses TRBV5-1 with TRBJ1-1; D uncertain. The ends were cut back, 7 bases at V and 1 base at J, with 14 bases in the middle. Germline values: CDR1 SGHRS, CDR2 YFSETQ. The CDR3 is 14 amino acids. The CDR3 loop reads CASRSRRQNTEAFF. The CDR3 nucleotides are TGCGCCAGCCGAAGCCGCCGACAGAACACTGAAGCTTTCTTT.

This clone has only one observation. CDR3 amino acids: CASSEGPPYEQYF. The CDR3 DNA follows: TGTGCCAGCAGCGAGGGTCCCCCCTACGAGCAGTACTTC. The chain is built from TRBV6-2 or TRBV6-3 and TRBJ2-7; D is possibly TRBD2 (5 bases). CDR1 and CDR2 (germline): MNHEY, SVGEGT. CDR3 length equals 13 residues. V lost 6 bases and J lost 2, with 11 bases in between.

This clone has just one count. The V gene is TRBV27, the J gene TRBJ1-4; D ambiguous. CDR3 length equals 15 residues. Per germline, CDR1 MNHEY and CDR2 SMNVEV (reference sequence). Deletions cut 9 bases from V and 0 bases from J, with 14 bases between. The CDR3 DNA reads TGTGCCAGTTCTTTTGGAGCTTCAACTAATGAAAAACTGTTTTTT. Its translation: CASSFGASTNEKLFF. Supplemented by reference TRBV27 and TRBJ1-4, the full variable domain reads EAQVTQNPRYLITVTGKKLTVTCSQNMNHEYMSWYRQDPGLGLRQIYYSMNVEVTDKGDVPEGYKVSRKEKRNFPLILESPSPNQTSLYFCASSFGASTNEKLFFGSGTQLSVL.

This sequence joins TRBV29-1 and TRBJ1-2; D is unclear. V lost 8 bases and J 4 bases, leaving 17 bases between the germline ends. Germline V CDR1 and CDR2: SQVTM, ANQGSEA. This CDR3 contains 13 residues. The CDR3 DNA reads as TGCAGCTCCGTAGGAGGGCCCTCCTATGGCTACACCTTC. Translated: CSSVGGPSYGYTF.